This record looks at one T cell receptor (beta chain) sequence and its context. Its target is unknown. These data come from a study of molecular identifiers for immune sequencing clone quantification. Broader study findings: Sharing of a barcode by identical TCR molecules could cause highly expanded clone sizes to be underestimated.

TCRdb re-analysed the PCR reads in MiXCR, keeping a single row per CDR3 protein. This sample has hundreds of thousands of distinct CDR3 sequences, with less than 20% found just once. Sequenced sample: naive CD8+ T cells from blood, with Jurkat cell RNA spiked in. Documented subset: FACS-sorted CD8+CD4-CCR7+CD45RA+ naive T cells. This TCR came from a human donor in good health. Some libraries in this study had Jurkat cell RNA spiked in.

The CDR3 nucleotides read TGTGCCACCAGCAGGTTCGGAGGCGCCGACTACACCTTC. This encodes CATSRFGGADYTF. V is TRBV15 and J is TRBJ1-2; no clear D. CDR3 length: 13 amino acids. CDR1 and CDR2 from the germline V gene are LNHNV and YYDKDF (reference sequence). The V end was cut by 3 bases, the J end by 10 bases, with 15 bases between.